A selection of T cell receptor beta chains follows, all from one sample in a study of CD8 T cells in Susac syndrome. A single record per CDR3 protein comes from TCRdb applying MiXCR to the immunoSEQ multiplex PCR reads. This sample has hundreds of thousands of distinct CDR3 sequences; about 82% occur once, and the top ten carry 0.2% to 0.25%. Specimen: CD8+ T cells from PBMCs. These receptors all come from a human donor with multiple sclerosis. Both conserved end residues are part of each CDR3. A D gene is named only where the DNA matches it firmly. Size tells how often a clone was seen (once, few, many) or the class of an expanded clone, and some rows leave it out.

size | J | V | D | DNA | CDR3
NA | TRBJ2-7 | TRBV27 | TRBD1 | TGTGCCAGCAGTTATAATCCGGGACAGGGTATCTACGAGCAGTACTTC | CASSYNPGQGIYEQYF
NA | TRBJ2-2 | TRBV5-4 | NA | TGTGCCAGCACCCCTAACACCGGGGAGCTGTTTTTT | CASTPNTGELFF
NA | TRBJ2-1 | TRBV24-1 | NA | TGTGCCACCAGTGATTTGGGGGAATCCTCCTACAATGAGCAGTTCTTC | CATSDLGESSYNEQFF
NA | TRBJ2-7 | TRBV30 | NA | TGTGCCTGGAGTGTAGTATTTTCGGCCGCGATCTACGAGCAGTACTTC | CAWSVVFSAAIYEQYF
NA | TRBJ1-5 | TRBV27 | NA | TGTGCCAGCGGGCTTGGGACCCCGAACAATCAGCCCCAGCATTTT | CASGLGTPNNQPQHF
NA | TRBJ2-7 | TRBV27 | NA | TGTGCCAGCAGTTTCGGGATCCAGGGGCCCTACGAGCAGTACTTC | CASSFGIQGPYEQYF
NA | TRBJ2-1 | TRBV28 | NA | TGTGCCAGCAGTTTTCCAGGGCCCTCCTACAATGAGCAGTTCTTC | CASSFPGPSYNEQFF
NA | TRBJ2-5 | TRBV29-1 | NA | NA | CSVEASGRGQETQYF
few | TRBJ1-3 | TRBV30 | NA | TGTGCCTGGAGTGTCACTGGAAACACCATATATTTT | CAWSVTGNTIYF
NA | TRBJ1-1 | TRBV9 | NA | TGTGCCAGCAGCGTAGTGGAGATCACTGAAGCTTTCTTT | CASSVVEITEAFF
NA | TRBJ1-5 | TRBV7-9 | NA | TGTGCCAGCAGCTTAGTTTTAGAAGGAGATACGCAGCATTTT | CASSLVLEGDTQHF
once | TRBJ2-7 | TRBV7-6 | TRBD1 | TGTGCCAGCAGCGGTGGGACAGGCATCTCCTACGAGCAGTACTTC | CASSGGTGISYEQYF
NA | TRBJ2-7 | TRBV7-2 | TRBD2 | TGTGCCAGCAGCTATTCGTCTAGCGGCCCGCCTGCCTACGAGCAGTACTTC | CASSYSSSGPPAYEQYF
NA | TRBJ2-1 | TRBV6-6 | NA | TGTGCCAGCAGTTACCCAGGGGAAACCTACAATGAGCAGTTCTTC | CASSYPGETYNEQFF
NA | TRBJ2-5 | TRBV18 | NA | TGTGCCAGCTCACCAGTGGAGGACCAAGAGACCCAGTACTTC | CASSPVEDQETQYF
NA | TRBJ2-5 | TRBV19 | TRBD1 | TGTGCCAGTAGCCAGGAGCACCGGACAGGGGGAGTCGAGACCCAGTACTTC | CASSQEHRTGGVETQYF
NA | TRBJ2-5 | TRBV28 | NA | TGTGCCAGCAACCCCCCGAGTTTATACCAAGAGACCCAGTACTTC | CASNPPSLYQETQYF